This passage covers 5 T cell receptor beta chains from one sample sequenced in a study of shared clonotypes between healthy human individuals. Profiling relied on immunoSEQ multiplex PCR, and the TCRdb table lists in-frame clones only, not all of them. The sample holds about 490,000 clones; 60% to 85% are singletons and the top ten take 10% to 15%. The source material was PBMCs. Receptors originate from a woman aged 35 to 49 in good health. Some clones in this sample may be carry-over from other donors' samples.

The CDR3 nucleotides read TGTGCCTGGACCAAAGGACGATACAATGAGCAGTTCTTC. Residues: CAWTKGRYNEQFF. The chain has TRBV30 and TRBJ2-1; D is undetermined. The CDR3 length is 13 residues. Trimming took 4 bases from V and 4 from J, leaving 11 bases between them. The germline CDR1 and CDR2 sequences are GTSNPN and SVGIG (reference sequence).

The chain links TRBV14 to TRBJ1-2; D is unresolved. The length of the CDR3 is 14 residues. The V and J ends lost 0 bases and 8 bases respectively, with 13 bases between them. Germline V CDR1 and CDR2: SGHDN, FVKESK. The CDR3 DNA sequence: TGTGCCAGCAGCCAAGATCCGTGGGCCAGGGGCTACACCTTC. This encodes CASSQDPWARGYTF.

V and J are TRBV7-2 and TRBJ2-2, with TRBD1 matching 10 bases. CDR3 length: 17 amino acids. The germline CDR1 and CDR2 sequences are SGHTA and FQGNSA. V lost 1 base and J lost 7; bases outside the gene matches: 9. CDR3 DNA: TGTGCCAGCAGCTTAGGACGTGACAGGGGGCCTAGCGGGGAGCTGTTTTTT. Its translation is CASSLGRDRGPSGELFF.

A remark on this clone: One end of the junction varies from germline; a read error may be responsible. The chain combines TRBV7-3 with TRBJ2-2; D gene ambiguous. The CDR3 covers 13 residues. Germline CDR1 SGHTA, CDR2 FQGTGA. The CDR3 nucleotides are TGTGCCAGCCGCTTCCGGGACACCGGGGAGCTGTTTTTT. It codes for CASRFRDTGELFF.

The gene calls are TRBV6-6 and TRBJ2-7, with 7 bases fitting TRBD1. Germline V CDR1 and CDR2: MNHNY, SVGAGI (reference sequence). The J segment lost 2 bases and the V segment lost 7 bases, leaving 8 bases of the junction unmatched. The CDR3 has 14 residues. The CDR3 here is CASNPGQRAYEQYF. CDR3 coding DNA: TGTGCCAGCAACCCGGGACAGAGAGCCTACGAGCAGTACTTC.